The 3 T cell receptor beta chains below come from one sample, sequenced in a study of T-cell memory formation after mild COVID-19 (dated by TCRdb to the early 2020s). The library relied on 5' RACE. TCRdb lists the instrument as Illumina NovaSeq 6000. TCRdb reprocessed the public reads (quality trimming at Q25 with fastp, clone calling with MiXCR) and kept in-frame beta chains. Every CDR3 protein is listed once, alongside the most common genes and DNA of its rows. The sample table shows about 350,000 distinct CDR3 sequences, and roughly 15% are seen once. The top ten clones comprise 22% of the sample. What was sequenced was PBMCs or a T cell subset sorted from them (not recorded which). Source of these receptors: a man aged 18 to 35 who had mild COVID-19 (a few samples of this study predate the infection). The sample titles of this study are shuffled in the database, so cell type and time point are left out; the donor was told from shared clones.

In its sample, this clonotype was seen many times. The chain links TRBV24-1 to TRBJ2-5, with D uncertain. CDR3 size: 14 residues. In germline, CDR1 is KGHDR, CDR2 SFDVKD. V lost 3 bases to trimming and J lost 7 bases, with 14 bases between them. CDR3 loop: CATSDADQVGTQYF. The CDR3 coding sequence is TGTGCCACCAGTGATGCGGATCAAGTAGGGACCCAGTACTTC.

This clonotype was observed a few times. The chain uses TRBV27 and TRBJ2-3; tentative D call: TRBD1 (5 bases). Germline assignment: CDR1 MNHEY and CDR2 SMNVEV (reference sequence). V lost 6 bases and J 1 base, leaving 11 bases between the germline ends. This CDR3 has 14 residues. CDR3 bases: TGTGCCAGCAGCCAGGGATACGGCACAGATACGCAGTATTTT. Protein: CASSQGYGTDTQYF.

This clonotype occurred a few times. The V and J genes are TRBV7-2 and TRBJ1-2; no firm D call. The CDR3 runs 15 residues. V was cut by 3 bases and J by 5 bases, with 16 bases left in between. Germline CDR1 and CDR2: SGHTA and FQGNSA. The CDR3 is CASSFRELADYGYTF. CDR3 DNA sequence: TGTGCCAGCAGCTTTAGAGAGTTGGCGGATTATGGCTACACCTTC.